The 28 T cell receptor beta chains listed next were all sequenced from one sample in a study of metastatic and nonmetastatic thyroid tumors. Using MiXCR, TCRdb re-called clones from the PCR reads. The sample contains about 28,000 clones, under 20% of which appear only once. Until they underwent thyroid surgery, no patient had received any treatment. Sequenced material: blood. The receptors were gathered from a female donor with papillary thyroid cancer or a benign thyroid nodule (not recorded which). Some clones in this sample may be carry-over from other donors' samples.

This clone appeared many times. V is TRBV5-1 and J is TRBJ2-5; 8 bases agree with TRBD2. CDR3 length: 13 residues. Trimming at V came to 7 bases and at J to 7 bases, leaving 9 bases not matched to a gene. Germline CDR1 reads SGHRS; CDR2 reads YFSETQ. Here the CDR3 DNA reads TGCGCCAGCCGCTATAGCGGGAACAGGACCCAGTACTTC. It codes for CASRYSGNRTQYF.

In regard to this clone: A read error may be the cause here, since a much bigger clone is one base away. This rearrangement joins TRBV5-4 to TRBJ2-3, with a tentative D call TRBD1 (6 bases). The CDR3 is made up of 16 amino acids. The germline CDR1 and CDR2 sequences are SGHNT and YYREEE (reference sequence). Trimming cost V 3 bases and J 2 bases, with 16 bases left between them. CDR3 coding DNA: TGTGCCAGCAGCTCCCCCGGACAGTCTATCACAGATACGCAGTATTTT. This encodes CASSSPGQSITDTQYF. The full variable domain, in which reference TRBV5-4 and TRBJ2-3 provide the parts outside the CDR3, is ETGVTQSPTHLIKTRGQQVTLRCSSQSGHNTVSWYQQALGQGPQFIFQYYREEENGRGNFPPRFSGLQFPNYSSELNVNALELDDSALYLCASSSPGQSITDTQYFGPGTRLTVL.

By sample fraction, this clone is medium-sized. The chain is built from TRBV24-1 and TRBJ1-2; D unclear. CDR1 KGHDR and CDR2 SFDVKD come from the germline V gene. V gave up 1 base and J gave up 4 bases, with 6 bases separating them. The CDR3 consists of 13 residues. The CDR3, as DNA: TGTGCCACCAGTGATTTAAAGGGCTATGGCTACACCTTC. Protein sequence: CATSDLKGYGYTF.

This clone came up many times. The CDR3 here is CASSQDLVGGHEKLFF. CDR3 DNA sequence: TGTGCCAGCAGCCAAGATCTCGTAGGGGGGCATGAAAAACTGTTTTTT. The chain carries TRBV4-2 and TRBJ1-4, with D tentatively TRBD1 (6 bases). The CDR3 contains 16 residues. V shed 0 bases and J shed 6 bases, with 14 bases lying between them. From germline, CDR1 is LGHNA and CDR2 YNFKEQ.

This clone was counted only a few times. The chain employs TRBV6-6 and TRBJ2-1; D gene uncertain. The V gene's germline CDR1 is MNHNY and CDR2 SVGAGI (reference sequence). The CDR3 runs 16 residues. Trimming stripped 0 bases from V and 6 bases from J, with 15 bases between. The CDR3 nucleotides are TGTGCCAGCAGTTACTCTTCGGACCCATCACGCAATGAGCAGTTCTTC. Amino acids: CASSYSSDPSRNEQFF.

This clone was picked up one time. The rearrangement links TRBV11-2 to TRBJ2-6, with D possibly TRBD2 on 5 matching bases. Trimming stripped 8 bases from V and 0 bases from J, with 23 bases between. This CDR3 is 19 amino acids long. Germline CDR1 is SGHAT and CDR2 is FQNNGV. The CDR3 DNA reads TGTGCCAGCGGCTACCGGGATTTGACAAAGAGCTCTGGGGCCAACGTCCTGACTTTC. The encoded protein is CASGYRDLTKSSGANVLTF.

This clone was observed many times. This chain links TRBV9 with TRBJ2-5; 11 bases map to TRBD2. V lost 6 bases and J lost 4; bases outside the gene matches: 8. The germline gives CDR1 SGDLS, CDR2 YYNGEE. The CDR3 is made up of 15 amino acids. CDR3 nucleotide sequence: TGTGCCAGCAACCAGACTAGCGGGATTAGAGAGACCCAGTACTTC. It codes for CASNQTSGIRETQYF.

At least ten counts were recorded for this clone. The sample contains more than one DNA sequence encoding this CDR3. The gene calls are TRBV5-6 and TRBJ2-1; D is unclear. CDR3 length: 14 residues. CDR1 is SGHDT, CDR2 YYEEEE, per germline. V was shortened by 1 base and J by 2 bases, with 7 bases between the two germline ends. The CDR3 region has the DNA TGTGCCAGCAGCTTGAAATTCACCTACAATGAGCAGTTCTTC. Translated, it gives CASSLKFTYNEQFF. Supplemented by reference TRBV5-6 and TRBJ2-1, the full variable domain reads DAGVTQSPTHLIKTRGQQVTLRCSPKSGHDTVSWYQQALGQGPQFIFQYYEEEERQRGNFPDRFSGHQFPNYSSELNVNALLLGDSALYLCASSLKFTYNEQFFGPGTRLTVL.

This clone is medium-sized in the sample. Within the sample, other DNA sequences also encode this same CDR3. V gene TRBV27 combines with J gene TRBJ2-5, with D unresolved. Looked up from germline, CDR1 is MNHEY and CDR2 is SMNVEV (reference sequence). The CDR3 runs to 13 residues. V was pared by 3 bases and J by 2 bases, with 7 bases between. CDR3 nucleotide sequence: TGTGCCAGCAGTTTCCCGGAGCAAGAGACCCAGTACTTC. This encodes CASSFPEQETQYF.

This clone has at least ten counts. The chain carries TRBV10-2 and TRBJ2-7; TRBD1 agrees at 7 bases. The CDR3 loop spans 14 amino acids. CDR1 WSHSY and CDR2 SAAADI come from the germline V gene. Trimming at V came to 6 bases and at J to 4 bases, leaving 9 bases not matched to a gene. This chain's CDR3 is CASRPDRSGYEQYF. The CDR3 DNA follows: TGCGCCAGCAGACCGGACAGGTCTGGGTACGAGCAGTACTTC.

A remark on this clone: This may be a read error: a much more frequent sequence differs by one nucleotide. Other nucleotide sequences in the sample specify the same CDR3. V is TRBV7-9 and J is TRBJ2-5; D uncertain. V lost 5 bases and J lost 2, with 15 bases in between. The germline gives CDR1 SEHNR, CDR2 FQNEAQ (reference sequence). The CDR3 consists of 15 residues. DNA for the CDR3: TGTGCCAGCAGCCCCCCCGGCGCACGACAAGAGACCCAGTACTTC. It specifies CASSPPGARQETQYF.

A word on this clone: Since a much larger clone is just one base distant, this may be a read error. The genes are TRBV5-6 and TRBJ2-4; D remains ambiguous. Germline-derived CDR1 and CDR2 are SGHDT and YYEEEE. Deletions cut 8 bases from V and 0 bases from J, with 15 bases between. The CDR3 consists of 15 residues. The CDR3 loop reads CARSTLTVAKNIQYF. CDR3 DNA sequence: TGTGCCAGAAGCACTTTAACAGTAGCCAAAAACATTCAGTACTTC.

By proportion, this clone is medium-sized. V gene TRBV19 combines with J gene TRBJ1-2, with D uncertain. Germline V CDR1 and CDR2: LNHDA, SQIVND (reference sequence). This CDR3 has 13 residues. V gave up 8 bases and J gave up 6 bases, with 16 bases separating them. The CDR3 DNA reads as TGTGCCAGTGGGAACCGCCCCCTCCATGGCTACACCTTC. This encodes CASGNRPLHGYTF. The full variable domain, in which reference TRBV19 and TRBJ1-2 provide the parts outside the CDR3, is DGGITQSPKYLFRKEGQNVTLSCEQNLNHDAMYWYRQDPGQGLRLIYYSQIVNDFQKGDIAEGYSVSREKKESFPLTVTSAQKNPTAFYLCASGNRPLHGYTFGSGTRLTVV.

There are a few counts of this clone. The chain employs TRBV2 and TRBJ1-1; no reliable D call. The germline V and J ends were trimmed by 3 bases and 1 base, with 6 bases remaining between them. Germline-derived CDR1 and CDR2 are SNHLY and FYNNEI. The CDR3 totals 13 residues. DNA of the CDR3: TGTGCCAGCAGTGAGGGCGGGAACACTGAAGCTTTCTTT. This gives the protein CASSEGGNTEAFF. Complete variable domain (other parts from reference TRBV2 and TRBJ1-1): EPEVTQTPSHQVTQMGQEVILRCVPISNHLYFYWYRQILGQKVEFLVSFYNNEISEKSEIFDDQFSVERPDGSNFTLKIRSTKLEDSAMYFCASSEGGNTEAFFGQGTRLTVV.

This clone has a single count. J is TRBJ2-6 and V is TRBV7-3; weak D call: TRBD1 (6 bases). CDR1 and CDR2 (germline): SGHTA, FQGTGA. The length of the CDR3 is 17 residues. Trimming removed 5 bases from V and 0 bases from J, with 14 bases in between. For the CDR3, the DNA is TGTGCCAGCAGCCCGCAGGGGAGTCACTCTGGGGCCAACGTCCTGACTTTC. Its protein is CASSPQGSHSGANVLTF.

This clone came up many times. The chain combines TRBV10-2 with TRBJ2-7; D might be TRBD2 (6 bases). The germline CDR1 and CDR2 sequences are WSHSY and SAAADI. The CDR3 length is 13 residues. Trimming removed 4 bases at V and 6 bases at J, with 13 bases between. The CDR3 is CASSGAPGGEQYF. CDR3 sequence (DNA): TGCGCCAGCAGTGGCGCCCCCGGGGGCGAGCAGTACTTC.

By its share, this clone is medium-sized. The V call is TRBV27, the J call TRBJ1-2; no clear D. The CDR3 is 13 amino acids. V lost 3 bases, J lost 11 bases, and 16 bases lay in between. Looked up from germline, CDR1 is MNHEY and CDR2 is SMNVEV (reference sequence). The CDR3 protein is CASSFSDGLGYTF. The CDR3 bases are TGTGCCAGCAGTTTCTCGGACGGCCTTGGTTACACCTTC.

Only a few counts were recorded for this clone. The gene calls are TRBV20-1 and TRBJ2-5, with TRBD1 as a possible D gene (7 bases). V was cut by 7 bases and J by 5 bases, with 14 bases left in between. Germline CDR1 reads DFQATT; CDR2 reads SNEGSKA (reference sequence). This CDR3 has 12 residues. CDR3 DNA: TGCAGTGAAGACAGGGAGGCGGAGACCCAGTACTTC. This codes for CSEDREAETQYF.

This clone was observed at least ten times. This chain joins TRBV10-3 and TRBJ1-1; D ambiguous. The V end lost 10 bases, the J end lost 5 bases, and 17 bases lay between the germline ends. The CDR3 covers 13 residues. Per germline, CDR1 ENHRY and CDR2 SYGVKD. The CDR3 nucleotides read TGTGCCACACGTCCGCCAGAACGGACTGAAGCTTTCTTT. Protein sequence: CATRPPERTEAFF.

By share, this clone counts as medium-sized. V is TRBV15 and J is TRBJ2-3; 9 positions match TRBD2. V was pared by 3 bases and J by 4 bases, with 8 bases of the junction left unmatched. Germline V lookup: CDR1 LNHNV, CDR2 YYDKDF (reference sequence). This CDR3 is built from 16 residues. CDR3 amino acids: CATSSRTSEQSDTQYF. The CDR3 bases are TGTGCCACCAGCAGCCGGACTAGCGAACAGTCAGATACGCAGTATTTT.

This clone turned up a few times. J is TRBJ1-2 and V is TRBV12-3 or TRBV12-4, with 8 bases that match TRBD1. V lost 3 bases and J lost 7; bases outside the gene matches: 4. The CDR3 loop spans 13 amino acids. The CDR3, as DNA: TGTGCCAGCAGTTTGGGACAGGCAGGTGGCTACACCTTC. Translated, it gives CASSLGQAGGYTF.

This clone was counted between two and nine times. The chain carries TRBV4-2 and TRBJ2-5; a possible D gene is TRBD2 (6 bases). This CDR3 has 14 amino acids. Trimming cost V 4 bases and J 1 base, with 10 bases left between them. The germline V gene encodes CDR1 LGHNA and CDR2 YNFKEQ. CDR3 loop: CASSRSGLQETQYF. The CDR3 DNA reads as TGTGCCAGCAGCCGAAGCGGGCTCCAAGAGACCCAGTACTTC.

The rearrangement links TRBV6-5 to TRBJ2-1, with D perhaps matching TRBD1 (6 bases). V lost 4 bases, J lost 7 bases, and 17 bases lay in between. This CDR3 has 15 amino acids. Germline CDR1 is MNHEY and CDR2 is SVGAGI. In DNA form, the CDR3 reads TGTGCCAGCAGTTCCACAGGGCAGTATGGGAATGAGCAGTTCTTC. Protein: CASSSTGQYGNEQFF.

In its sample, this clone ranks as medium-sized. The chain carries TRBV6-5 and TRBJ1-2; D not resolved. The CDR3 contains 15 residues. Trimming cost V 3 bases and J 1 base, with 12 bases left between them. Germline CDR1 reads MNHEY; CDR2 reads SVGAGI. For the CDR3, the DNA is TGTGCCAGCAGTTATAGGGCGCATAGTAACTATGGCTACACCTTC. It is translated as CASSYRAHSNYGYTF.

V usage is TRBV3-1 and J usage is TRBJ1-2, with D possibly matching TRBD1 (5 bases). CDR3 length: 14 amino acids. The germline CDR1 and CDR2 sequences are LGHDT and YNNKEL (reference sequence). V was clipped by 6 bases and J by 4 bases, with 15 bases between them. This CDR3 reads CASRYAGFSYGYTF. As DNA, the CDR3 is TGTGCCAGCAGGTATGCAGGGTTTAGCTATGGCTACACCTTC.

The table lists this clone with many counts. The chain joins TRBV18 to TRBJ1-1; possible D gene TRBD1, 5 bases. The CDR3 covers 16 residues. Trimming cost V 2 bases and J 4 bases, with 17 bases left between them. CDR1 and CDR2 from the germline V gene are KGHSH and LQKENI. The CDR3 loop is CASSPRSGGAGTEAFF. The CDR3 DNA reads TGTGCCAGCTCACCAAGGAGCGGAGGGGCGGGCACTGAAGCTTTCTTT.

This clone has at least ten counts. CDR3 residues: CASSPPGELYGYTF. CDR3 nucleotide sequence: TGTGCCAGCTCCCCGCCAGGGGAGCTATATGGCTACACCTTC. This sequence joins TRBV18 and TRBJ1-2, with D maybe TRBD1 (6 bases). The CDR3 has 14 amino acids. V lost 6 bases and J 5 bases, leaving 16 bases between the germline ends. Germline-derived CDR1 and CDR2 are KGHSH and LQKENI.

Many counts were recorded for this clone. The chain joins TRBV11-3 to TRBJ2-1; 7 bases fit TRBD1. The CDR3 runs 14 residues. Germline loops: CDR1 SGHNT, CDR2 YENEEA. V shed 0 bases and J 12 bases; nucleotides not matched to a gene: 8. For the CDR3, the DNA is TGTGCCAGCAGCTTAGACTTTACAGGGGCCGGGCAGTTCTTC. Its translation is CASSLDFTGAGQFF.